These 24 T cell receptor beta chains were sequenced from one sample in a study of cytomegalovirus exposure and HLA in healthy donors. Profiling relied on immunoSEQ multiplex PCR, and the TCRdb table lists in-frame clones only, not all of them. The repertoire has 250,000 to 300,000 clones, 90% of them found once; the top ten carry around 0.34%. Specimen: PBMCs. The source of these receptors is a woman between 18 and 30 years old in good health and CMV-seronegative.

This chain connects TRBV7-2 to TRBJ1-3; D uncertain. The V gene lost 0 bases and the J gene lost 0 bases, with 9 bases spanning the gap. Per the germline V gene, CDR1 is SGHTA and CDR2 is FQGNSA. CDR3 length: 16 amino acids. DNA for the CDR3: TGTGCCAGCAGCTTAGCGTCAGAGGGCTCTGGAAACACCATATATTTT. Protein: CASSLASEGSGNTIYF.

CDR3 nucleotide sequence: TGTGCCAGCAGCCCCTATAATGAAAAACTGTTTTTT. This gives the protein CASSPYNEKLFF. The chain joins TRBV14 to TRBJ1-4; D gene ambiguous. Germline-derived CDR1 and CDR2 are SGHDN and FVKESK. This CDR3 has 12 residues. Trimming stripped 4 bases from V and 4 bases from J, with 4 bases between.

The rearrangement uses TRBV19 and TRBJ2-6; D uncertain. Germline loops: CDR1 LNHDA, CDR2 SQIVND (reference sequence). V gave up 7 bases and J gave up 2 bases, with 9 bases separating them. The CDR3 covers 14 residues. DNA of the CDR3: TGTGCCAGTAATGAGGCTGCTGGGGCCAACGTCCTGACTTTC. This codes for CASNEAAGANVLTF.

The chain is built from TRBV25-1 and TRBJ1-1, with 8 bases aligning to TRBD1. Germline loops: CDR1 MGHDK, CDR2 SYGVNS. The CDR3 contains 14 residues. After removal of 6 bases from V and 2 bases from J, the junction contained 5 bases not matched to a gene. DNA of the CDR3: TGTGCCAGCAGCCCAGGGGGCGCAAACACTGAAGCTTTCTTT. The encoded protein is CASSPGGANTEAFF.

DNA for the CDR3: TGTGCCAGCAAGGGGAATACTGAAGCTTTCTTT. Amino acids: CASKGNTEAFF. J is TRBJ1-1 and V is TRBV2; tentatively, D is TRBD1 (5 bases). Trimming took off 7 bases at V and 5 bases at J, with 8 bases between the two ends. This CDR3 is built from 11 residues. CDR1 is SNHLY, CDR2 FYNNEI, per germline.

This clone occurred a few times. This sequence joins TRBV6-5 and TRBJ1-2; D is uncertain. Trimming removed 2 bases from V and 4 bases from J, with 8 bases in between. Looked up from germline, CDR1 is MNHEY and CDR2 is SVGAGI. CDR3 size: 13 residues. Written as DNA, the CDR3 is TGTGCCAGCAGTTACGGAGAAAGCTATGGCTACACCTTC. It is translated as CASSYGESYGYTF.

The chain carries TRBV2 and TRBJ2-3; 7 bases fit TRBD1. The CDR3 has 15 residues. Looked up from germline, CDR1 is SNHLY and CDR2 is FYNNEI. V shed 2 bases, J shed 4 bases, and the junction held 6 bases outside the gene matches. CDR3 sequence reads: CASSEQGVVADTQYF. CDR3 DNA sequence: TGTGCCAGCAGTGAACAGGGGGTCGTCGCAGATACGCAGTATTTT.

The rearrangement links TRBV19 to TRBJ1-5; 8 bases agree with TRBD1. CDR1 LNHDA and CDR2 SQIVND come from the germline V gene (reference sequence). The CDR3 totals 17 residues. Losses at the gene ends were 5 bases for V and 3 bases for J; bases not matched to a gene: 12. CDR3 nucleotide sequence: TGTGCCAGTAGTCGACCCTCTGGACAGGGTTTCAATCAGCCCCAGCATTTT. Translating gives CASSRPSGQGFNQPQHF.

J is TRBJ1-3 and V is TRBV4-1; D gene ambiguous. The germline gives CDR1 MGHRA, CDR2 YSYEKL. The CDR3 length is 16 residues. V gave up 1 base and J gave up 0 bases, with 10 bases separating them. CDR3 nucleotide sequence: TGCGCCAGCAGCCAAGCAGACATTGCCTCTGGAAACACCATATATTTT. Translated: CASSQADIASGNTIYF.

The chain carries TRBV18 and TRBJ2-3; 12 bases line up with TRBD2. This CDR3 is built from 16 residues. CDR1 is KGHSH, CDR2 LQKENI, per germline. V shed 5 bases and J 0 bases; nucleotides not matched to a gene: 3. The CDR3 loop is CASSALAGGSTDTQYF. CDR3 bases: TGTGCCAGCTCAGCCCTAGCGGGGGGGAGCACAGATACGCAGTATTTT.

This CDR3 is CASSSTPGHLADTQYF. The CDR3 nucleotides read TGCGCCAGCAGCTCAACGCCGGGACACCTCGCAGATACGCAGTATTTT. The chain uses TRBV5-1 and TRBJ2-3; possible D gene TRBD1, 6 bases. There are 16 residues in the CDR3. CDR1 is SGHRS and CDR2 is YFSETQ in the germline V gene. V gave up 3 bases and J gave up 4 bases, with 18 bases separating them.

This chain joins TRBV9 and TRBJ1-5; the match to TRBD1 covers 8 bases. V shed 3 bases and J 3 bases; nucleotides not matched to a gene: 5. The CDR3 extends over 15 amino acids. Per the germline V gene, CDR1 is SGDLS and CDR2 is YYNGEE. CDR3 sequence: CASSGPDRDNQPQHF. CDR3 in DNA: TGTGCCAGCAGCGGCCCGGACAGGGACAATCAGCCCCAGCATTTT.

The genes are TRBV5-5 and TRBJ1-5; D call uncertain. CDR1 and CDR2 from the germline V gene are SGHKS and YYEKEE (reference sequence). Trimming pared 4 bases from V and 7 bases from J, leaving 24 bases between. This CDR3 is 17 amino acids long. CDR3: CASSLTPRTGGVQPQHF. In DNA form, the CDR3 reads TGTGCCAGCAGCCTAACCCCCCGGACGGGAGGTGTACAGCCCCAGCATTTT.

The V call is TRBV28, the J call TRBJ2-7, with 7 nucleotides matching TRBD1. CDR3 size: 13 residues. Trimming took 6 bases from V and 0 from J; bases not matched to a gene: 2. CDR1 is MDHEN, CDR2 SYDVKM, per germline. CDR3 protein: CASRGDSSYEQYV. The CDR3, as DNA: TGTGCCAGCAGGGGGGACAGCTCCTACGAGCAGTACGTC.

The chain links TRBV15 to TRBJ1-1; D remains unclear. This CDR3 is built from 17 residues. CDR1 and CDR2 (germline): LNHNV, YYDKDF (reference sequence). With 5 bases removed from V and 1 base from J, the gap between germline ends came to 20 bases. Here the CDR3 reads CATSPSWIGLANTEAFF. In DNA, the CDR3 is TGTGCCACCAGCCCTAGCTGGATAGGGTTGGCGAACACTGAAGCTTTCTTT.

This clone was counted once. This rearrangement joins TRBV11-2 to TRBJ1-2; 8 nucleotides agree with TRBD1. CDR3 length equals 15 residues. Germline CDR1 SGHAT, CDR2 FQNNGV. V lost 5 bases and J lost 4; bases outside the gene matches: 9. CDR3 amino acids: CASSPGQGIAYGYTF. CDR3 in DNA: TGTGCCAGCAGCCCCGGACAGGGTATTGCCTATGGCTACACCTTC.

The gene calls are TRBV27 and TRBJ2-2; perhaps TRBD2 as D (7 bases). CDR3 length equals 16 residues. The germline CDR1 and CDR2 sequences are MNHEY and SMNVEV (reference sequence). V lost 0 bases and J lost 4, with 12 bases in between. This CDR3 reads CASSLSMGGPTGELFF. In DNA form, the CDR3 reads TGTGCCAGCAGTTTATCGATGGGGGGGCCCACCGGGGAGCTGTTTTTT.

This chain connects TRBV28 to TRBJ2-5; 7 bases map to TRBD2. The CDR3 extends over 17 amino acids. Germline V lookup: CDR1 MDHEN, CDR2 SYDVKM. V shed 7 bases and J 0 bases; nucleotides not matched to a gene: 14. Here the CDR3 DNA reads TGTGCCAGCACCCAGACTAGCCCGACTGAGTACCAAGAGACCCAGTACTTC. Its protein is CASTQTSPTEYQETQYF.

The CDR3 sequence is CASRPGTNEETQYF. CDR3 bases: TGTGCCAGCAGACCCGGGACAAATGAAGAGACCCAGTACTTC. V gene TRBV11-2 combines with J gene TRBJ2-5, with D maybe TRBD1 (6 bases). The CDR3 contains 14 residues. V lost 6 bases and J lost 3, with 14 bases in between. Per germline, CDR1 SGHAT and CDR2 FQNNGV. The variable domain in full, completed from reference TRBV11-2 and TRBJ2-5, reads EAGVAQSPRYKIIEKRQSVAFWCNPISGHATLYWYQQILGQGPKLLIQFQNNGVVDDSQLPKDRFSAERLKGVDSTLKIQPAKLEDSAVYLCASRPGTNEETQYFGPGTRLLVL.

This chain joins TRBV29-1 and TRBJ2-1; 9 bases agree with TRBD2. The J segment lost 4 bases and the V segment lost 0 bases, leaving 10 bases of the junction unmatched. Per the germline V gene, CDR1 is SQVTM and CDR2 is ANQGSEA. The CDR3 totals 17 residues. The CDR3 sequence is CSVEDDIAGEKYNEQFF. In DNA form, the CDR3 reads TGCAGCGTTGAAGATGATATAGCGGGGGAAAAATACAATGAGCAGTTCTTC.

The chain carries TRBV5-6 and TRBJ2-6, with a weak D call TRBD1 (5 bases). Trimming took 2 bases from V and 4 from J, leaving 19 bases between them. Per germline, CDR1 SGHDT and CDR2 YYEEEE. This CDR3 is built from 18 residues. CDR3 loop: CASSFRGFPFQGANVLTF. The CDR3 DNA reads as TGTGCCAGCAGCTTTAGGGGCTTCCCTTTTCAAGGGGCCAACGTCCTGACTTTC. The full variable domain, its missing parts supplied by reference TRBV5-6 and TRBJ2-6, is DAGVTQSPTHLIKTRGQQVTLRCSPKSGHDTVSWYQQALGQGPQFIFQYYEEEERQRGNFPDRFSGHQFPNYSSELNVNALLLGDSALYLCASSFRGFPFQGANVLTFGAGSRLTVL.

V and J are TRBV6-6 and TRBJ1-4; D is uncertain. The CDR3 runs 15 residues. V lost 4 bases to trimming and J lost 7 bases, with 16 bases between them. CDR1 is MNHNY, CDR2 SVGAGI, per germline (reference sequence). The CDR3 DNA reads as TGTGCCAGCAGTTTATTGAATTCCGGGAGTGAAAAACTGTTTTTT. It codes for CASSLLNSGSEKLFF.

The chain employs TRBV4-1 and TRBJ1-4, with unresolved D. Trimming left V 0 bases short and J 8 bases short, with 19 bases between. Germline CDR1 is MGHRA and CDR2 is YSYEKL. The CDR3 is made up of 17 amino acids. CDR3 sequence reads: CASSQDWRPELAEKLFF. The CDR3 nucleotides read TGCGCCAGCAGCCAAGATTGGAGACCGGAGCTCGCAGAAAAACTGTTTTTT.

The chain couples TRBV9 to TRBJ2-1, with TRBD1 as a possible D gene (6 bases). Germline loops: CDR1 SGDLS, CDR2 YYNGEE. Trimming stripped 0 bases from V and 1 base from J, with 11 bases between. This CDR3 region has 16 residues. CDR3 sequence reads: CASSVGQGMSYNEQFF. In nucleotides, the CDR3 is TGTGCCAGCAGCGTAGGGCAGGGGATGTCCTACAATGAGCAGTTCTTC.